This TCR beta chain derives from a study of cytomegalovirus exposure and HLA in healthy donors. CDR1 MDHEN and CDR2 SYDVKM come from the germline V gene. Trimming cost V 8 bases and J 7 bases, with 17 bases left between them. The CDR3 has 14 amino acids. PCR amplification relied on 60 Vbeta primers (plus 13 Jbeta primers). The data were produced by immunoSEQ multiplex PCR, yet TCRdb's version contains in-frame clones alone and is incomplete. This repertoire comprises fewer than 70,000 clones; its ten largest clones make up 5.3%. This receptor was obtained from a young man in good health and CMV-seropositive. The sequenced sample consisted of PBMCs. The gene calls are TRBV28 and TRBJ1-4; D remains ambiguous. The CDR3 sequence: CASLVAGSGEKLFF. The CDR3 nucleotides read TGTGCCAGCCTCGTTGCGGGGTCCGGTGAAAAACTGTTTTTT.